This TCR beta chain was identified in a study of healthy donors' naive CD4 and CD8 T cells. General observations from the study: Reportedly, most V and J gene segments showed naive CD4+ versus CD8+ bias.

The CDR3 contains 18 residues. The V gene's germline CDR1 is SQVTM and CDR2 ANQGSEA. V lost 4 bases and J 0 bases, leaving 22 bases between the germline ends. CD4+CD8-CD45RO-CD45RA+ cells were naive CD4+; CD8+CD4-CD45RA+CD27bright cells were naive CD8+. About this clonotype: The target antigen is unknown.

Each TCR library used roughly 490 ng of total RNA and a linear amplification protocol. MiXCR, run by TCRdb on the reads, gives a single entry per CDR3 protein. The sample has roughly 200,000 distinct CDR3 sequences; about 76% are singletons. The sequenced sample was naive CD4+ and CD8+ T cells sorted from blood, pooled from several donors. The receptor's source is a pool of human donors in good health; the sample pools cells from several healthy donors. This chain joins TRBV29-1 and TRBJ2-1, with D perhaps assigned TRBD1 or TRBD2 (5 bases each). The chain's CDR3 is CSVGRWGTWRSSYNEQFF. The CDR3 DNA is TGCAGCGTTGGCAGGTGGGGCACATGGAGGAGCTCCTACAATGAGCAGTTCTTC.